One sample yielded the 18 T cell receptor beta chains listed below, sequenced in a study of shared clonotypes between healthy human individuals. Sequenced by immunoSEQ multiplex PCR; TCRdb stores in-frame clones only, minus some. The table records about 180,000 clones, 85% to 95% of them present only once. Sequencing was carried out using naive CD4+ T cells sorted from blood. Noted subset: CD45RA+ positively selected. The receptor source for this set is a woman aged 25 to 39 in good health.

The chain carries TRBV27 and TRBJ2-7, with 7 bases aligning to TRBD1. The germline V gene encodes CDR1 MNHEY and CDR2 SMNVEV (reference sequence). J gave up 13 bases and V 5 bases, and 11 bases lay outside the gene matches. The CDR3 is 12 residues long. The CDR3 loop is CASSARTGGAYF. The CDR3 DNA follows: TGTGCCAGCAGTGCCCGGACAGGAGGCGCCTACTTC.

V usage is TRBV5-5 and J usage is TRBJ2-7, with D perhaps matching TRBD2 (7 bases). CDR1 is SGHKS and CDR2 is YYEKEE in the germline V gene (reference sequence). This CDR3 region has 14 residues. The V gene lost 3 bases and the J gene lost 5 bases, with 15 bases spanning the gap. The CDR3 DNA follows: TGTGCCAGCAGCTGGGCGGACAGCGGGAACGAGCAGTACTTC. It encodes CASSWADSGNEQYF.

The V call is TRBV19, the J call TRBJ1-5; no clear D. The CDR3 spans 13 residues. Germline assignment: CDR1 LNHDA and CDR2 SQIVND (reference sequence). Deletions cut 9 bases from V and 7 bases from J, with 16 bases between. This chain's CDR3 is CASAGSLGQPQHF. CDR3 nucleotides: TGTGCCAGCGCGGGGTCCCTCGGGCAGCCCCAGCATTTT.

This chain joins TRBV6-6 and TRBJ2-7; TRBD1 agrees at 7 bases. Germline V CDR1 and CDR2: MNHNY, SVGAGI (reference sequence). The CDR3 loop spans 11 amino acids. The junction had 7 bases not matched to a gene; V was cut back by 5 bases and J by 12 bases. The CDR3 loop is CASSQTGKLYF. For the CDR3, the DNA is TGTGCCAGCAGTCAGACAGGGAAACTGTACTTC.

The rearrangement links TRBV6-5 to TRBJ1-5; a possible D gene is TRBD1 (5 bases). The length of the CDR3 is 13 residues. Trimming stripped 6 bases from V and 6 bases from J, with 12 bases between. Looked up from germline, CDR1 is MNHEY and CDR2 is SVGAGI. CDR3 sequence reads: CASRNRFGQPQHF. As DNA, the CDR3 is TGTGCCAGCAGAAACAGGTTTGGTCAGCCCCAGCATTTT.

This clone was seen just once. A read error may account for a junction end that differs from germline. The chain joins TRBV7-9 to TRBJ2-7; TRBD1 is a possible D gene (6 bases). The germline CDR1 and CDR2 sequences are SEHNR and FQNEAQ (reference sequence). The CDR3 is made up of 15 amino acids. The DNA of the CDR3 is TGTGCCCGCAGCTTAGGGCAGGGGAAACCCTACGAGCAGTACTTC. Its protein is CARSLGQGKPYEQYF.

The chain carries TRBV6-1 and TRBJ1-1, with D possibly being TRBD1 (6 bases). This CDR3 has 13 amino acids. Germline V gene data show CDR1 as MNHNS and CDR2 as SASEGT. With 11 bases removed from V and 1 base from J, the gap between germline ends came to 14 bases. The CDR3 coding sequence is TGTGCCTCCGCAGGGGACGGGAACACTGAAGCTTTCTTT. Its translation: CASAGDGNTEAFF.

V usage is TRBV5-4 and J usage is TRBJ1-5, with D tentatively TRBD1 (5 bases). Germline lookup yields CDR1 SGHNT and CDR2 YYREEE (reference sequence). V shed 3 bases and J shed 4 bases, with 11 bases lying between them. This CDR3 is built from 14 residues. The CDR3 sequence is CASSSPDKNQPQHF. In nucleotides, the CDR3 is TGTGCCAGCAGCTCTCCGGACAAAAATCAGCCCCAGCATTTT. Supplemented by reference TRBV5-4 and TRBJ1-5, the full variable domain reads ETGVTQSPTHLIKTRGQQVTLRCSSQSGHNTVSWYQQALGQGPQFIFQYYREEENGRGNFPPRFSGLQFPNYSSELNVNALELDDSALYLCASSSPDKNQPQHFGDGTRLSIL.

J is TRBJ2-7 and V is TRBV5-5; D is possibly TRBD2 (6 bases). Trimming removed 4 bases from V and 6 bases from J, with 11 bases in between. Germline CDR1 SGHKS, CDR2 YYEKEE (reference sequence). CDR3 length equals 12 residues. The CDR3 loop reads CASSQRAGEQYF. Here the CDR3 DNA reads TGTGCCAGCAGCCAGCGGGCGGGCGAGCAGTACTTC.

The V gene is TRBV6-1, the J gene TRBJ1-3; unclear D gene. This CDR3 has 14 residues. Germline assignment: CDR1 MNHNS and CDR2 SASEGT. V lost 2 bases, J lost 0 bases, and 5 bases lay in between. CDR3 protein: CASSEPPSGNTIYF. The CDR3 coding sequence is TGTGCCAGCAGTGAACCGCCCTCTGGAAACACCATATATTTT.

V is TRBV28 and J is TRBJ1-4; 8 positions agree with TRBD1. V lost 3 bases to trimming and J lost 6 bases; unmatched junction nucleotides: 3. Germline assignment: CDR1 MDHEN and CDR2 SYDVKM. This CDR3 comprises 14 residues. Here the CDR3 DNA reads TGTGCCAGCAGTTTGGACAGGGAAGATGAAAAACTGTTTTTT. Its protein product is CASSLDREDEKLFF.

V and J are TRBV29-1 and TRBJ2-4, with D maybe TRBD2 (5 bases). Looked up from germline, CDR1 is SQVTM and CDR2 is ANQGSEA. The length of the CDR3 is 13 residues. V dropped 4 bases and J dropped 0 bases, with 7 bases sitting between them. The CDR3: CSVVSVAKNIQYF. The CDR3 DNA reads as TGCAGCGTTGTTAGCGTAGCCAAAAACATTCAGTACTTC. Variable domain in full (rest from reference TRBV29-1 and TRBJ2-4): SAVISQKPSRDICQRGTSLTIQCQVDSQVTMMFWYRQQPGQSLTLIATANQGSEATYESGFVIDKFPISRPNLTFSTLTVSNMSPEDSSIYLCSVVSVAKNIQYFGAGTRLSVL.

This chain links TRBV14 with TRBJ1-1; D is unclear. V was clipped by 4 bases and J by 5 bases, with 8 bases between them. The CDR3 spans 12 residues. Germline-derived CDR1 and CDR2 are SGHDN and FVKESK. CDR3 nucleotides: TGTGCCAGCAGCCCCCAGCTGACTGAAGCTTTCTTT. It specifies CASSPQLTEAFF.

The chain joins TRBV5-1 to TRBJ2-1; maybe TRBD1 (6 bases). Trimming shortened V by 0 bases and J by 9 bases, and 19 bases separated the two germline ends. Germline V gene data show CDR1 as SGHRS and CDR2 as YFSETQ. The CDR3 loop spans 16 amino acids. CDR3 bases: TGCGCCAGCAGCTTGGTAACAGCCGCGACAGGAGGTGAGCAGTTCTTC. Its translation is CASSLVTAATGGEQFF. The variable domain in full, with the rest retrieved from reference TRBV5-1 and TRBJ2-1, is KAGVTQTPRYLIKTRGQQVTLSCSPISGHRSVSWYQQTPGQGLQFLFEYFSETQRNKGNFPGRFSGRQFSNSRSEMNVSTLELGDSALYLCASSLVTAATGGEQFFGPGTRLTVL.

This clone was recorded a few times. Different DNA sequences within this sample yield the same CDR3. V usage is TRBV30 and J usage is TRBJ2-7; D unclear. V was cut by 0 bases and J by 4 bases, with 4 bases left in between. Germline V gene data show CDR1 as GTSNPN and CDR2 as SVGIG (reference sequence). CDR3 length: 11 amino acids. The CDR3 protein is CAWSVSYEQYF. CDR3 DNA: TGTGCCTGGAGTGTAAGTTACGAGCAGTACTTC. Looking up the rest from reference TRBV30 and TRBJ2-7 gives the full variable domain: SQTIHQWPATLVQPVGSPLSLECTVEGTSNPNLYWYRQAAGRGLQLLFYSVGIGQISSEVPQNLSASRPQDRQFILSSKKLLLSDSGFYLCAWSVSYEQYFGPGTRLTVT.

This sequence joins TRBV19 and TRBJ1-1, with 8 bases that match TRBD1. V lost 9 bases to trimming and J lost 4 bases; unmatched junction nucleotides: 16. This CDR3 has 16 amino acids. Germline V gives CDR1 LNHDA, CDR2 SQIVND (reference sequence). CDR3 protein: CASTKRQGILGTEAFF. The DNA of the CDR3 is TGTGCCAGCACCAAACGACAGGGGATCCTGGGCACTGAAGCTTTCTTT.

The rearrangement links TRBV10-3 to TRBJ1-3, with D possibly matching TRBD1 (6 bases). This CDR3 contains 13 residues. Germline V gene sequence: CDR1 ENHRY, CDR2 SYGVKD. With 7 bases removed from V and 3 bases from J, the gap between germline ends came to 10 bases. CDR3 loop: CAITGTYGNTIYF. The CDR3 nucleotides are TGTGCCATCACCGGGACATATGGAAACACCATATATTTT.

The chain has TRBV28 and TRBJ1-1; D not certain. Trimming shortened V by 1 base and J by 4 bases, and 13 bases separated the two germline ends. This CDR3 comprises 15 residues. Per the germline V gene, CDR1 is MDHEN and CDR2 is SYDVKM. CDR3 amino acids: CASSLFGFSSTEAFF. Written as DNA, the CDR3 is TGTGCCAGCAGTTTATTTGGATTTTCGAGCACTGAAGCTTTCTTT.